These T cell receptor beta chains were read from a single sample in a study of technical replicates of blood from a few donors. This table comes from immunoSEQ multiplex PCR, and its TCRdb copy is limited to in-frame clones, with some not included. Altogether about 75,000 clones are present, roughly 91% being singletons, with the ten largest covering about 0.36%. The sequenced sample was T cells isolated from PBMCs. These receptors all come from a human donor in good health. Some clones in this sample may be carry-over from other donors' samples. Each CDR3 is given with its conserved first and last residue. D genes are given only for firm matches. The size of a clone is reported for some rows only, either as once, few or many, or as a class for expanded clones.

V	J	D	size	DNA	CDR3
TRBV6-1	TRBJ1-3	.	.	TGTGCCAGCAGTGAAGCCCTCGTCGGGGACTTCTCTGGAAACACCATATATTTT	CASSEALVGDFSGNTIYF
TRBV11-2	TRBJ2-5	TRBD1	.	TGTGCCAGCAGCCTCGAGTACAGGGGAACCCAGTACTTC	CASSLEYRGTQYF
TRBV7-8	TRBJ1-1	.	.	TGTGCCAGCAGCTTACAGGGAGGGAACACTGAAGCTTTCTTT	CASSLQGGNTEAFF
TRBV10-2	TRBJ2-2	TRBD2	.	TGCGCCAGCAGTGATAGACTAGCGGTGTTTCCCGGGGAGCTGTTTTTT	CASSDRLAVFPGELFF
TRBV5-1	TRBJ2-7	TRBD1	.	TGCGCCAGCAGCTGGCCCGACAGGGAGTACGAGCAGTACTTC	CASSWPDREYEQYF
TRBV20-1	TRBJ2-5	.	.	TGCAGTGCTAGGGGGCCCGAGACCCAGTACTTC	CSARGPETQYF
TRBV6-5	TRBJ2-7	.	.	TGTGCCAGCAGCTGGACAGCGAATGACGAGCAGTACTTC	CASSWTANDEQYF
TRBV6-6	TRBJ1-2	TRBD1	few	TGTGCCAGCGATCACAGGGGGCGTAAGGCTAACTATGGCTACACCTTC	CASDHRGRKANYGYTF
TRBV27	TRBJ1-5	.	.	TGTGCCAGCAGTACAGGGCCCCCGTATAGCAATCAGCCCCAGCATTTT	CASSTGPPYSNQPQHF
TRBV7-8	TRBJ1-2	TRBD1	.	TGTGCCAGCAGCCCCTTGACAGGGCGGAGAGGCTATGGCTACACCTTC	CASSPLTGRRGYGYTF
TRBV5-4	TRBJ1-1	.	.	TGTGCCAGCAGCCCGGGTGGGAACACTGAAGCTTTCTTT	CASSPGGNTEAFF
TRBV9	TRBJ2-3	.	.	TGTGCCAGCACCCTAGACAGAAGCACAGATACGCAGTATTTT	CASTLDRSTDTQYF
TRBV4-1	TRBJ2-7	TRBD1	.	TGCGCCAGCAGCCAAGAACCCCAAGGGACAGGGGACCTTTCCTACGAGCAGTACTTC	CASSQEPQGTGDLSYEQYF
TRBV5-1	TRBJ1-4	TRBD1	.	TGCGCCAGCAGCTCCGACAGGGAATCTCGAACTAATGAAAAACTGTTTTTT	CASSSDRESRTNEKLFF